The present T cell receptor (beta chain) was sequenced within a study of cytomegalovirus exposure and HLA in healthy donors. As to this clone: Its antigen remains unknown.

Both 60 Vbeta primers and 13 Jbeta primers went into the PCR. Sequenced by immunoSEQ multiplex PCR; TCRdb stores in-frame clones only, minus some. The sample consists of about 200,000 clones, around 73% of them appearing once. Regarding the study as a whole: Cytomegalovirus status, reportedly, was diagnosed with high specificity and sensitivity by the classifier.

The CDR3 totals 14 residues. The trim removed 6 bases at V and 5 bases at J, leaving 5 bases unmatched. Germline CDR1 is MNHEY and CDR2 is SMNVEV (reference sequence). The V call is TRBV27, the J call TRBJ2-7; 12 bases are shared with TRBD2. The source of this sequence is a male donor in good health and CMV-seronegative. Sequencing was carried out using PBMCs. CDR3 nucleotide sequence: TGTGCCAGCAGCCTGACTAGCGGGAGCAACGAGCAGTACTTC. As protein: CASSLTSGSNEQYF.